The next 24 T cell receptor beta chains were all read from a single sample in a study of T cell changes during pregnancy in multiple sclerosis. Assay: immunoSEQ multiplex PCR; the TCRdb copy retains only in-frame clones and omits some. The table has tens of thousands of clones, more than 90% seen once. This specimen was peripheral blood, taken in the first trimester of pregnancy. These receptors came from a female donor in good health, enrolled as a control in a pregnancy study.

This chain joins TRBV4-1 and TRBJ1-2; 7 bases line up with TRBD1. Germline CDR1 reads MGHRA; CDR2 reads YSYEKL. This CDR3 comprises 15 residues. The V gene end was trimmed by 0 bases and the J gene end by 4 bases; junction bases not matched to a gene: 5. The CDR3 DNA follows: TGCGCCAGCAGCCAAGACGAACAGGGGAGCTATGGCTACACCTTC. As protein: CASSQDEQGSYGYTF.

This rearrangement joins TRBV5-1 to TRBJ1-3; the D gene is possibly TRBD1 (6 bases). The CDR3 is 17 amino acids. CDR1 and CDR2 from the germline V gene are SGHRS and YFSETQ. V was trimmed by 0 bases and J by 4 bases, leaving 17 bases between them. CDR3 amino acids: CASSLDGPGGQGNTIYF. The CDR3 DNA sequence: TGCGCCAGCAGCTTGGATGGCCCGGGGGGGCAAGGAAACACCATATATTTT.

This sequence joins TRBV7-2 and TRBJ2-7; TRBD1 matches at 8 bases. CDR1 and CDR2 (germline): SGHTA, FQGNSA. CDR3 length: 16 amino acids. After removal of 5 bases from V and 2 bases from J, the junction contained 11 bases not matched to a gene. As DNA, the CDR3 is TGTGCCAGCAGCCCCCAGACAGGGGTCCCTCCCTACGAGCAGTACTTC. This translates into CASSPQTGVPPYEQYF.

This chain uses TRBV5-4 with TRBJ2-3; 12 bases align to TRBD2. Germline CDR1 reads SGHNT; CDR2 reads YYREEE (reference sequence). V was clipped by 3 bases and J by 1 base; unmatched bases: 3. The CDR3 is 16 residues long. The CDR3 DNA follows: TGTGCCAGCAGCTCTGGACTAGCGGGGCGCACAGATACGCAGTATTTT. Translated, it gives CASSSGLAGRTDTQYF. The variable domain in full, completed from reference TRBV5-4 and TRBJ2-3, reads ETGVTQSPTHLIKTRGQQVTLRCSSQSGHNTVSWYQQALGQGPQFIFQYYREEENGRGNFPPRFSGLQFPNYSSELNVNALELDDSALYLCASSSGLAGRTDTQYFGPGTRLTVL.

This clone was observed once. This chain uses TRBV29-1 with TRBJ2-1; 10 nucleotides align to TRBD2. Trimming removed 0 bases from V and 8 bases from J; junction bases left unmatched: 7. The CDR3 length is 15 residues. Germline V lookup: CDR1 SQVTM, CDR2 ANQGSEA. The CDR3 DNA sequence: TGCAGCGTTGAAGATTGGGCTAGCGGGAGCTATGAGCAGTTCTTC. Translating it yields CSVEDWASGSYEQFF.

The genes are TRBV5-4 and TRBJ1-2; 10 positions match TRBD1. Trimming cost V 3 bases and J 4 bases; bases outside gene matches: 6. The germline V gene encodes CDR1 SGHNT and CDR2 YYREEE (reference sequence). The CDR3 runs to 15 residues. CDR3 loop: CASSWPGQGTYGYTF. The CDR3 bases are TGTGCCAGCAGCTGGCCGGGACAGGGGACCTATGGCTACACCTTC.

The rearrangement links TRBV28 to TRBJ2-3, with 9 positions matching TRBD2. The germline V gene has CDR1 MDHEN and CDR2 SYDVKM. V trimming: 1 base; J trimming: 4 bases; junction bases outside the gene matches: 15. The CDR3 is 19 amino acids. The CDR3 reads CASSLSDLRLAGIADTQYF. CDR3 nucleotide sequence: TGTGCCAGCAGTTTATCCGACTTGAGGCTAGCGGGAATTGCAGATACGCAGTATTTT.

This clone was recorded once. The V gene is TRBV2, the J gene TRBJ1-2; D is undetermined. V was shortened by 7 bases and J by 6 bases, with 12 bases between the two germline ends. The germline V gene encodes CDR1 SNHLY and CDR2 FYNNEI. CDR3 size: 12 residues. CDR3 in amino acids: CASKYSGDGYTF. The CDR3, as DNA: TGTGCCAGCAAGTATAGTGGAGATGGCTACACCTTC.

The table lists this clone with a count of one. The chain joins TRBV10-3 to TRBJ1-2, with TRBD1 matching over 8 bases. The V segment lost 1 base and the J segment 10 bases; nucleotides outside the gene matches: 5. CDR1 is ENHRY and CDR2 is SYGVKD in the germline V gene. The CDR3 length is 13 residues. CDR3 residues: CAISELQGGIYTF. The CDR3 DNA sequence: TGTGCCATCAGTGAGTTACAGGGGGGGATCTACACCTTC.

J is TRBJ2-1 and V is TRBV7-6, with D possibly being TRBD2 (6 bases). Germline values: CDR1 SGHVS, CDR2 FNYEAQ. Trimming pared 6 bases from V and 5 bases from J, leaving 17 bases between. This CDR3 contains 15 residues. The CDR3 region has the DNA TGTGCCAGCAGGAAGGGGACTGACCCGAACAATGAGCAGTTCTTC. Protein product: CASRKGTDPNNEQFF. Combining the CDR3 with reference TRBV7-6 and TRBJ2-1 gives the whole variable domain GAGVSQSPRYKVTKRGQDVALRCDPISGHVSLYWYRQALGQGPEFLTYFNYEAQQDKSGLPNDRFSAERPEGSISTLTIQRTEQRDSAMYRCASRKGTDPNNEQFFGPGTRLTVL.

This clone has a single count. The gene calls are TRBV29-1 and TRBJ1-2; TRBD1 matches 7 bases. Per the germline V gene, CDR1 is SQVTM and CDR2 is ANQGSEA. V gave up 1 base and J gave up 4 bases; unmatched junction bases: 15. This CDR3 contains 17 residues. The CDR3 spells CSVEGEGQRPLGYGYTF. CDR3 coding DNA: TGCAGCGTTGAAGGAGAGGGACAGCGCCCTTTGGGCTATGGCTACACCTTC.

The V gene is TRBV5-1, the J gene TRBJ2-1, with TRBD2 matching 7 bases. The CDR3 extends over 16 amino acids. Germline assignment: CDR1 SGHRS and CDR2 YFSETQ. The trim removed 6 bases at V and 9 bases at J, leaving 18 bases unmatched. As DNA, the CDR3 is TGCGCCAGCACCCTCGTCTCGGGGGAGGGCCGCGGTGAGCAGTTCTTC. This translates into CASTLVSGEGRGEQFF.

V gene TRBV11-2 combines with J gene TRBJ2-1; the match to TRBD2 covers 7 bases. CDR1 and CDR2 from the germline V gene are SGHAT and FQNNGV. This CDR3 contains 18 residues. After removal of 1 base from V and 5 bases from J, the junction contained 14 bases not matched to a gene. CDR3 DNA sequence: TGTGCCAGCAGCTTAGTACCGGGGCGGGGAGGGGTCAACAATGAGCAGTTCTTC. Amino acid sequence: CASSLVPGRGGVNNEQFF.

J is TRBJ1-1 and V is TRBV2; 7 nucleotides match TRBD1. CDR3 length equals 16 residues. CDR1 and CDR2 (germline): SNHLY, FYNNEI. Trimming removed 7 bases from V and 1 base from J; junction bases left unmatched: 12. The CDR3 DNA sequence: TGTGCCAGCATCCCCTCGGCAGGGGGAACGAACACTGAAGCTTTCTTT. Amino acids: CASIPSAGGTNTEAFF.

The chain carries TRBV7-3 and TRBJ2-3; TRBD2 matches at 12 bases. The germline gives CDR1 SGHTA, CDR2 FQGTGA. V lost 0 bases, J lost 4 bases, and 8 bases stayed unmatched. This CDR3 comprises 18 residues. The CDR3 reads CASSLTGPSGGAADTQYF. DNA for the CDR3: TGTGCCAGCAGCTTAACGGGACCTAGCGGGGGGGCGGCAGATACGCAGTATTTT.

The chain has TRBV19 and TRBJ2-7; 9 bases fit TRBD2. The CDR3 loop spans 17 amino acids. V shed 7 bases, J shed 4 bases, and the junction held 17 bases outside the gene matches. CDR1 is LNHDA, CDR2 SQIVND, per germline (reference sequence). The CDR3 reads CASTHSGRRGWGYEQYF. The DNA for the CDR3 is TGTGCCAGTACCCATAGCGGGAGAAGGGGGTGGGGATACGAGCAGTACTTC.

V gene TRBV5-1 combines with J gene TRBJ1-6; perhaps TRBD1 as D (6 bases). The CDR3 sequence is 15 residues long. Germline V gene lookup returns CDR1 SGHRS and CDR2 YFSETQ. The ends were cut back, 4 bases at V and 5 bases at J, with 13 bases in the middle. The CDR3 DNA follows: TGCGCCAGCAGCATCGGACAGCCGAATAATTCACCCCTCCACTTT. This sequence encodes CASSIGQPNNSPLHF. Supplemented by reference TRBV5-1 and TRBJ1-6, the full variable domain reads KAGVTQTPRYLIKTRGQQVTLSCSPISGHRSVSWYQQTPGQGLQFLFEYFSETQRNKGNFPGRFSGRQFSNSRSEMNVSTLELGDSALYLCASSIGQPNNSPLHFGNGTRLTVT.

The chain carries TRBV18 and TRBJ1-1, with D maybe TRBD1 (5 bases). This CDR3 comprises 14 residues. V was clipped by 3 bases and J by 4 bases, with 12 bases between them. Germline values: CDR1 KGHSH, CDR2 LQKENI. The CDR3 DNA is TGTGCCAGCTCACCCCTGGGCGGGACCACTGAAGCTTTCTTT. This encodes CASSPLGGTTEAFF.

The chain employs TRBV4-3 and TRBJ1-2; D unresolved. The length of the CDR3 is 16 residues. Trimming stripped 0 bases from V and 4 bases from J, with 15 bases between. Germline assignment: CDR1 LGHNA and CDR2 YSLEER. This CDR3 is CASSQDQIRGGYGYTF. The CDR3 DNA reads TGCGCCAGCAGCCAAGATCAAATACGGGGAGGCTATGGCTACACCTTC.

CDR3 region: CASSLTGSGEQFF. The CDR3, as DNA: TGTGCCAGCAGCTTAACAGGAAGCGGGGAGCAGTTCTTC. V is TRBV7-3 and J is TRBJ2-1; D might be TRBD2 (6 bases). The CDR3 length is 13 residues. The germline gives CDR1 SGHTA, CDR2 FQGTGA. The ends were cut back, 0 bases at V and 10 bases at J, with 10 bases in the middle.

The V call is TRBV7-2, the J call TRBJ2-7; D possibly corresponds to TRBD1 (6 bases). V was shortened by 4 bases and J by 2 bases, with 18 bases between the two germline ends. This CDR3 has 16 amino acids. Germline V gene sequence: CDR1 SGHTA, CDR2 FQGNSA. CDR3 sequence reads: CASSSPSDSVTYEQYF. The CDR3 bases are TGTGCCAGCAGCTCCCCCTCGGACAGCGTTACCTACGAGCAGTACTTC.

The chain employs TRBV5-6 and TRBJ2-3, with 8 nucleotides matching TRBD2. J gave up 1 base and V 3 bases, and 10 bases lay outside the gene matches. The CDR3 is 17 amino acids. CDR1 is SGHDT and CDR2 is YYEEEE in the germline V gene. CDR3 sequence: CASSSPLTGGRTDTQYF. CDR3 sequence (DNA): TGTGCCAGCAGCTCTCCGTTAACGGGGGGGCGCACAGATACGCAGTATTTT.

This clone was counted once. The J gene is TRBJ2-7, the V gene TRBV18, with a weak D call TRBD2 (6 bases). Germline V CDR1 and CDR2: KGHSH, LQKENI. With 4 bases removed from V and 5 bases from J, the gap between germline ends came to 12 bases. This CDR3 region has 13 residues. CDR3 region: CASSLGTLDEQYF. In DNA, the CDR3 is TGTGCCAGCTCACTCGGGACTCTCGACGAGCAGTACTTC.

This clone has just one count. The chain joins TRBV5-6 to TRBJ2-7, with 7 positions matching TRBD2. V shed 0 bases and J 3 bases; nucleotides not matched to a gene: 6. This CDR3 region has 15 residues. From germline, CDR1 is SGHDT and CDR2 YYEEEE. In nucleotides, the CDR3 is TGTGCCAGCAGCTTGGGCGAGCGGGGTAACTACGAGCAGTACTTC. This translates into CASSLGERGNYEQYF.